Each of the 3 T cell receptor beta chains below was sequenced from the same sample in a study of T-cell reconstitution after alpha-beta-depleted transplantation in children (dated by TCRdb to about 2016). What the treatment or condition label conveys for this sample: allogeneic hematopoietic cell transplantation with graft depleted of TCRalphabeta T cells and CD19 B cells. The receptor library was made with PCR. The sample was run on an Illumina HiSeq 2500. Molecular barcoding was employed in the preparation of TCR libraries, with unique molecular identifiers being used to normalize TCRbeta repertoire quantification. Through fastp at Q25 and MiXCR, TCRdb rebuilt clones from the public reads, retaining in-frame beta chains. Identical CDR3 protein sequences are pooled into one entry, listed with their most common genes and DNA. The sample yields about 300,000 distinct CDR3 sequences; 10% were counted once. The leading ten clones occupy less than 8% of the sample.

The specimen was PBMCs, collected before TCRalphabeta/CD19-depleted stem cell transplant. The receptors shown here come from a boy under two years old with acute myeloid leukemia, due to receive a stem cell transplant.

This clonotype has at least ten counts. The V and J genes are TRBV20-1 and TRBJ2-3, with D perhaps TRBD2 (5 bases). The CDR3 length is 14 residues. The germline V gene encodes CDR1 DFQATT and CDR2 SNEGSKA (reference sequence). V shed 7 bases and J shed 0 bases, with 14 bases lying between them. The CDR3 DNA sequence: TGCAGTGTTCCGATACCGGGAAGCACAGATACGCAGTATTTT. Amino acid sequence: CSVPIPGSTDTQYF.

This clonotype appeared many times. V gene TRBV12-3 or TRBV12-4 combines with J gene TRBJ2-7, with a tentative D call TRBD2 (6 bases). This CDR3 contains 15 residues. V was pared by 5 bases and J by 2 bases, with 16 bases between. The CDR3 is CASSPPGSRAYEQYF. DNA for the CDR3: TGTGCCAGCAGTCCCCCCGGGAGTAGGGCCTACGAGCAGTACTTC.

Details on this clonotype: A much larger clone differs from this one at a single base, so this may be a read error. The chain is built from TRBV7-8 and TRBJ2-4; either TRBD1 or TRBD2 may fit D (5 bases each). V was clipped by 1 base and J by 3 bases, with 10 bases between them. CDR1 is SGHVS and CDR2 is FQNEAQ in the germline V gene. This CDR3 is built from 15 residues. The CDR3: CASSLVGPDKNIQYF. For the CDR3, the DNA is TGTGCCAGCAGCTTAGTGGGACCTGACAAAAACATTCAGTACTTC.